Listed below are T cell receptor beta chains from one sample, sequenced in a study of Ad26.COV2.S vaccination and SARS-CoV-2 variants. Here immunoSEQ multiplex PCR was the method, and the copy in TCRdb shows in-frame clones only, minus some. The table records about 400,000 clones, approximately 90% of them present only once. The material was peripheral blood, obtained in a trial of Ad26.COV2.S vaccine versus placebo. These receptors came from a person aged 18-60 years who received the Ad26.COV2.S COVID-19 vaccine or a placebo. Each CDR3 is given with its conserved first and last residue. The order of the fields is CDR3 DNA, CDR3 protein, V gene, clone size, J gene, D gene. D genes are given only for firm matches. Not all rows give a size; the values are once, few, many and, for expanded clones, a class.

cdr3_nt: TGTGCCAGCAGCCCCCGCGCGGCCGTGAACACTGAAGCTTTCTTT; cdr3_aa: CASSPRAAVNTEAFF; v_call: TRBV9; clone_size: .; j_call: TRBJ1-1; d_call: .
cdr3_nt: TGTGCCAGCAGCCCAGGGGGGGTTTCCTACGAGCAGTACTTC; cdr3_aa: CASSPGGVSYEQYF; v_call: TRBV28; clone_size: .; j_call: TRBJ2-7; d_call: .
cdr3_nt: TGTGCCAGCAGTTTTTTCGGGCAGGGGAATGAAAAACTGTTTTTT; cdr3_aa: CASSFFGQGNEKLFF; v_call: TRBV28; clone_size: once; j_call: TRBJ1-4; d_call: .
cdr3_nt: TGTGCCACCAGCAGAGAGCAGGGTTCTGGGGCCAACGTCCTGACTTTC; cdr3_aa: CATSREQGSGANVLTF; v_call: TRBV15; clone_size: .; j_call: TRBJ2-6; d_call: .
cdr3_nt: TGTGCCAGCAGCCCCAACTACGAGCAGTACTTC; cdr3_aa: CASSPNYEQYF; v_call: TRBV7-2; clone_size: once; j_call: TRBJ2-7; d_call: .
cdr3_nt: TGTGCCAGCAGCGTAGTCGGGAAGGGGGAGACCCAGTACTTC; cdr3_aa: CASSVVGKGETQYF; v_call: TRBV9; clone_size: .; j_call: TRBJ2-5; d_call: .
cdr3_nt: TGCGCCAGCAGCTTGGTCGCGGGGAGCAGTGAGCAGTTCTTC; cdr3_aa: CASSLVAGSSEQFF; v_call: TRBV5-1; clone_size: .; j_call: TRBJ2-1; d_call: .
cdr3_nt: TGTGCCAGCAGTGACCGAGCGGGAAAGATCGGGGAGCTGTTTTTT; cdr3_aa: CASSDRAGKIGELFF; v_call: TRBV6-1; clone_size: .; j_call: TRBJ2-2; d_call: TRBD2
cdr3_nt: TGCAGTGGAACAGCGAACACTGAAGCTTTCTTT; cdr3_aa: CSGTANTEAFF; v_call: TRBV20-1; clone_size: .; j_call: TRBJ1-1; d_call: .
cdr3_nt: TGTGCCAGCAGTTTAGTGGACGAGCAGTACTTC; cdr3_aa: CASSLVDEQYF; v_call: TRBV12-3/TRBV12-4; clone_size: .; j_call: TRBJ2-7; d_call: .
cdr3_nt: TGTGCCACCAAAATCACAGGGGTTAACACTGAAGCTTTCTTT; cdr3_aa: CATKITGVNTEAFF; v_call: TRBV2; clone_size: .; j_call: TRBJ1-1; d_call: TRBD1
cdr3_nt: TGTGCCAACCAGCGGGACCTTGGTGAGCAGTTCTTC; cdr3_aa: CANQRDLGEQFF; v_call: TRBV30; clone_size: .; j_call: TRBJ2-1; d_call: TRBD2
cdr3_nt: TGTGCCAGCAGCCCATCAAGGGGTGGGGAGACCCAGTACTTC; cdr3_aa: CASSPSRGGETQYF; v_call: TRBV11-3; clone_size: .; j_call: TRBJ2-5; d_call: .
cdr3_nt: TGTGCTAGTGGTAACCCGGACGGCAGTAATGAAAAACTGTTTTTT; cdr3_aa: CASGNPDGSNEKLFF; v_call: TRBV12-5; clone_size: .; j_call: TRBJ1-4; d_call: .
cdr3_nt: TGTGCCAGCAGTTTTACAGGGCAGGACTATGGCTACACCTTC; cdr3_aa: CASSFTGQDYGYTF; v_call: TRBV6-5; clone_size: few; j_call: TRBJ1-2; d_call: .
cdr3_nt: TGTGCCTGGAGTGTCGGGTCTGAGCAGTACTTC; cdr3_aa: CAWSVGSEQYF; v_call: TRBV30; clone_size: .; j_call: TRBJ2-7; d_call: .
cdr3_nt: TGTGCCAGCAGTTCCCTCTTTCGACAGACTACTAATGAAAAACTGTTTTTT; cdr3_aa: CASSSLFRQTTNEKLFF; v_call: TRBV28; clone_size: .; j_call: TRBJ1-4; d_call: .
cdr3_nt: TGTGCCAGCAGAGCCTACTATGATCAGCCCCAGCATTTT; cdr3_aa: CASRAYYDQPQHF; v_call: TRBV12-3/TRBV12-4; clone_size: .; j_call: TRBJ1-5; d_call: .
cdr3_nt: TGTGCCAGCAGTTTCCGGGACAGGTTGTATAGCAATCAGCCCCAGCATTTT; cdr3_aa: CASSFRDRLYSNQPQHF; v_call: TRBV28; clone_size: .; j_call: TRBJ1-5; d_call: TRBD1
cdr3_nt: TGCAGTGGCAAGACAGGGGGGACCCAGTACTTC; cdr3_aa: CSGKTGGTQYF; v_call: TRBV20-1; clone_size: .; j_call: TRBJ2-5; d_call: TRBD1
cdr3_nt: TGTGCCAGCAGTTTCCGGGGCGGTTGGGGTCAGCCCCAGCATTTT; cdr3_aa: CASSFRGGWGQPQHF; v_call: TRBV28; clone_size: .; j_call: TRBJ1-5; d_call: .
cdr3_nt: TGTGCCTGGAGATTCGGGAGGATCTCTGGAAACACCATATATTTT; cdr3_aa: CAWRFGRISGNTIYF; v_call: TRBV30; clone_size: .; j_call: TRBJ1-3; d_call: .
cdr3_nt: TGTGCCAGCAGGGAGACAGGGTCCTACGAGCAGTACTTC; cdr3_aa: CASRETGSYEQYF; v_call: TRBV6-5; clone_size: .; j_call: TRBJ2-7; d_call: TRBD1
cdr3_nt: TGTGCCAGCAGCTTAGGACGCGGAGAGACCCAGTACTTC; cdr3_aa: CASSLGRGETQYF; v_call: TRBV7-3; clone_size: few; j_call: TRBJ2-5; d_call: .
cdr3_nt: TGTGCCAGCAGTCCCAATACGGGACCTAGCACAGATACGCAGTATTTT; cdr3_aa: CASSPNTGPSTDTQYF; v_call: TRBV2; clone_size: .; j_call: TRBJ2-3; d_call: .
cdr3_nt: TGCGCCAGCAGCCAAGTCACTAGCGGGACTTCGACCGGGGAGCTGTTTTTT; cdr3_aa: CASSQVTSGTSTGELFF; v_call: TRBV4-1; clone_size: .; j_call: TRBJ2-2; d_call: TRBD2
cdr3_nt: TGTGCCAGCAGTTATGGCTTTCAAACTAGCCTCCATGAGCAGTTCTTC; cdr3_aa: CASSYGFQTSLHEQFF; v_call: TRBV6-2/TRBV6-3; clone_size: .; j_call: TRBJ2-1; d_call: .
cdr3_nt: TGTGCCAGCAGCCAAAGTCCAGGTGTCTCTGGAAACACCATATATTTT; cdr3_aa: CASSQSPGVSGNTIYF; v_call: TRBV3-1/TRBV3-2; clone_size: .; j_call: TRBJ1-3; d_call: .
cdr3_nt: TGTGCCAGCAGTTTTTCAGGGGCGGATTCACCCCTCCACTTT; cdr3_aa: CASSFSGADSPLHF; v_call: TRBV28; clone_size: .; j_call: TRBJ1-6; d_call: .
cdr3_nt: TGTGCCAGCCAAGGACAGAACAATCAGCCCCAGCATTTT; cdr3_aa: CASQGQNNQPQHF; v_call: TRBV28; clone_size: .; j_call: TRBJ1-5; d_call: .